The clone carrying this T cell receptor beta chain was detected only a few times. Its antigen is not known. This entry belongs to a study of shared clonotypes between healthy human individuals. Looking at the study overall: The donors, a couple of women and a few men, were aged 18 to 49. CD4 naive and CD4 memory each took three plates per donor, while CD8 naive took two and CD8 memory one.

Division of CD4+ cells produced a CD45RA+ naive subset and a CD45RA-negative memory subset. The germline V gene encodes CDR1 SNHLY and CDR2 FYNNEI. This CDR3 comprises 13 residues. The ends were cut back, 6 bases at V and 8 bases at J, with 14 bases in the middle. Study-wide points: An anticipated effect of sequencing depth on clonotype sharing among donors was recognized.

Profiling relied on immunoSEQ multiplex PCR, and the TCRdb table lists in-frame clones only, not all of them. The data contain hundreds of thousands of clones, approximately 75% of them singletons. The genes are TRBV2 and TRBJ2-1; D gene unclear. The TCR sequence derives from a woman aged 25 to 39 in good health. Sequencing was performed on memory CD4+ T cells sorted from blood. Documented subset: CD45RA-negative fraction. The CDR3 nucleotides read TGTGCCAGCAGCCCGTGGATGGGGTATGAGCAGTTCTTC. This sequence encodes CASSPWMGYEQFF.